This T cell receptor (beta chain) was documented in a study of metastatic and nonmetastatic thyroid tumors. Patients underwent thyroid surgery, and none had received any treatment before it. This clone was counted once. TCRdb recomputed clones from the PCR reads via MiXCR. The sample records fewer than 50,000 clones, roughly 31% being singletons. V dropped 0 bases and J dropped 7; count of bases not matched to a gene: 7. Germline CDR1 reads DFQATT; CDR2 reads SNEGSKA (reference sequence). This CDR3 spans 15 amino acids. This TCR came from a male donor with papillary thyroid cancer or a benign thyroid nodule (not recorded which). Some clones in this sample may be carry-over from other donors' samples. Sequencing was performed on blood. This chain connects TRBV20-1 to TRBJ1-3; TRBD1 matches 9 bases. The CDR3 sequence is CSARDPGQGVNTIYF. CDR3 sequence (DNA): TGCAGTGCTAGAGATCCGGGACAGGGAGTCAACACCATATATTTT.